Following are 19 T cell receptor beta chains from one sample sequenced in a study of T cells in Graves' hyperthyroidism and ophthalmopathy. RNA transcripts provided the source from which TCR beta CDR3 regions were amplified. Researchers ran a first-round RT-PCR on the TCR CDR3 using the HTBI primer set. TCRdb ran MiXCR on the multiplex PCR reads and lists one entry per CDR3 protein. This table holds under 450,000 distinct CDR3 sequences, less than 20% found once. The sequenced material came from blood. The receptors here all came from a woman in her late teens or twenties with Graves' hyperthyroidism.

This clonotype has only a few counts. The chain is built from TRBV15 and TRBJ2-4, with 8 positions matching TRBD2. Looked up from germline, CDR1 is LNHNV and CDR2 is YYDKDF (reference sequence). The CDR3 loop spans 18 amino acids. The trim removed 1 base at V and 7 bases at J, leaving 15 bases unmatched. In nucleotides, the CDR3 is TGTGCCACCAGCAGAGGGGGAGCGGGGGAAGGGACAAGGAACATTCAGTACTTC. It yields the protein CATSRGGAGEGTRNIQYF.

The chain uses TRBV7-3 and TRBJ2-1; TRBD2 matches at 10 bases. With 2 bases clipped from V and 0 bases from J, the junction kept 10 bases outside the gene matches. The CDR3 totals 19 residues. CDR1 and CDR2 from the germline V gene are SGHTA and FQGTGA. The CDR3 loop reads CASSLAGGSGRDSYNEQFF. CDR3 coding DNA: TGTGCCAGCAGCTTAGCGGGGGGCAGCGGGAGGGACTCCTACAATGAGCAGTTCTTC.

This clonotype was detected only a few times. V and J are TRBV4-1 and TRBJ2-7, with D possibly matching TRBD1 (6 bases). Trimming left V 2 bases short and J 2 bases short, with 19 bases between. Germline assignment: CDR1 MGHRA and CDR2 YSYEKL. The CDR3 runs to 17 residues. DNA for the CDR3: TGCGCCAGCAGCCAATTATCCAGGGCAGGGGCGACCTACGAGCAGTACTTC. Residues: CASSQLSRAGATYEQYF.

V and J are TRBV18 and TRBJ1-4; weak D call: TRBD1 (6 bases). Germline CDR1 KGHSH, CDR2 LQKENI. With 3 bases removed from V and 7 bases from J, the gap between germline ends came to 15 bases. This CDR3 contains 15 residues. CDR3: CASSPYREGGEKLFF. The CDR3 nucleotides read TGTGCCAGCTCACCGTACAGGGAAGGAGGTGAAAAACTGTTTTTT.

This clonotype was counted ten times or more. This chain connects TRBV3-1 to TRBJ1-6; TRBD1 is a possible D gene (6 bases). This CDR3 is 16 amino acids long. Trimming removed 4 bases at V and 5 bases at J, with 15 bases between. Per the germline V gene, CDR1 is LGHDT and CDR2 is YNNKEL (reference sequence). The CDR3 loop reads CASSPTAQGNNSPLHF. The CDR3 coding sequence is TGTGCCAGCAGCCCCACAGCCCAGGGGAATAATTCACCCCTCCACTTT. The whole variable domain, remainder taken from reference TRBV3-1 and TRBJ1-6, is DTAVSQTPKYLVTQMGNDKSIKCEQNLGHDTMYWYKQDSKKFLKIMFSYNNKELIINETVPNRFSPKSPDKAHLNLHINSLELGDSAVYFCASSPTAQGNNSPLHFGNGTRLTVT.

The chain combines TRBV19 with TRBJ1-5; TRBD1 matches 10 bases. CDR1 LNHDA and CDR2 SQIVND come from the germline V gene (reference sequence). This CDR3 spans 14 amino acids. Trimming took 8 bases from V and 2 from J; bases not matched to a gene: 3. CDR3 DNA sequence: TGTGCCAGTGGGGGGACAGGGGGCAATCAGCCCCAGCATTTT. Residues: CASGGTGGNQPQHF.

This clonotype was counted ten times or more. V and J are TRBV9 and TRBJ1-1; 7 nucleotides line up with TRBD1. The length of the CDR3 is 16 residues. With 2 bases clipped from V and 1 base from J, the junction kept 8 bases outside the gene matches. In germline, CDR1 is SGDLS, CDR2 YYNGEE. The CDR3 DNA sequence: TGTGCCAGCAGCGTCGGACAGGTGCGGGGGAACACTGAAGCTTTCTTT. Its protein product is CASSVGQVRGNTEAFF.

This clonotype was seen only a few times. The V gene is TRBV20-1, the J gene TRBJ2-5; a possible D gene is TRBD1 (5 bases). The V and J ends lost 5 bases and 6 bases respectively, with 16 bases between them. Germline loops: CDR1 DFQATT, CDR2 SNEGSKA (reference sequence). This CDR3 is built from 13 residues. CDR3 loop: CSARRVPGQTQYF. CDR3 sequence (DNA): TGCAGTGCTCGACGGGTGCCAGGGCAGACCCAGTACTTC.

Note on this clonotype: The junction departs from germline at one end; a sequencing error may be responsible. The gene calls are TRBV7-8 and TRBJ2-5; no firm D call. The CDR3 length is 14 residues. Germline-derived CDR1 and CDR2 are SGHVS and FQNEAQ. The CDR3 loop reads CAGSLSRPDETQYF. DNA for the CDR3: TGTGCCGGCAGCTTGTCTAGGCCTGACGAGACCCAGTACTTC.

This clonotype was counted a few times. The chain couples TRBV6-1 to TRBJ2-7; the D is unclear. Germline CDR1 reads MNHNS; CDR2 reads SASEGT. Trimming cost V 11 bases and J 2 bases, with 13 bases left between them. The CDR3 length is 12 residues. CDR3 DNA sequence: TGTGCCGGCAAGGAGAAAGCCTACGAGCAGTACTTC. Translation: CAGKEKAYEQYF.

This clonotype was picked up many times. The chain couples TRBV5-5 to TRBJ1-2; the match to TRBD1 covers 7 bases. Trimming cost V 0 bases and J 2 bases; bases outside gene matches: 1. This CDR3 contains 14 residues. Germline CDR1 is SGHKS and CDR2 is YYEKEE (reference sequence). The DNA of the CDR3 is TGTGCCAGCAGCTTGGGGGACAGAAACTATGGCTACACCTTC. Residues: CASSLGDRNYGYTF.

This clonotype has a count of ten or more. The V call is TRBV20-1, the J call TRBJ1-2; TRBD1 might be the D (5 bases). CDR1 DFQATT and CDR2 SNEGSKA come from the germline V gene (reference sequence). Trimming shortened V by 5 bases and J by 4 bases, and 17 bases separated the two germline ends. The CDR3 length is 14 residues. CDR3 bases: TGCAGTGCTGGGACTACGGGGTACCTCTATGGCTACACCTTC. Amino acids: CSAGTTGYLYGYTF.

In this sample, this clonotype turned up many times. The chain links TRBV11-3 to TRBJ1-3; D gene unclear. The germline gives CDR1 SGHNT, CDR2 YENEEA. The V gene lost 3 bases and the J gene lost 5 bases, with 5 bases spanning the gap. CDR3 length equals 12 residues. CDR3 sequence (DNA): TGTGCCAGCAGCTTGGTCCGAAACACCATATATTTT. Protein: CASSLVRNTIYF.

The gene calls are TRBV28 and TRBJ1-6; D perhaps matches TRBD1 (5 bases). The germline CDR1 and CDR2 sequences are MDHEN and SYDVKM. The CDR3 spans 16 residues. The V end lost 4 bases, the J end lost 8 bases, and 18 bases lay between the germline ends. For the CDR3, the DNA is TGTGCCAGCAGTTCCCTTGTGAGGGGTACTGATTCACCCCTCCACTTT. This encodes CASSSLVRGTDSPLHF.

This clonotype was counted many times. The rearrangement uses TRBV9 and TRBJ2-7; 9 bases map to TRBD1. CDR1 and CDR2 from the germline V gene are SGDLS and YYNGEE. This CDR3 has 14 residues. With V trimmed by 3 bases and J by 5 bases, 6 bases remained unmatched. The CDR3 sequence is CASSATGGDDEQYF. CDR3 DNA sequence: TGTGCCAGCAGCGCTACAGGGGGCGACGACGAGCAGTACTTC.

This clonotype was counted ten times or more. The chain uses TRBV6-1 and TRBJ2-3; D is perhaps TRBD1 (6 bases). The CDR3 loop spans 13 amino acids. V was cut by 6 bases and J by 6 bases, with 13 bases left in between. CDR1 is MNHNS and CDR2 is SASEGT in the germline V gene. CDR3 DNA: TGTGCCAGCAGACACAGGGTCGCGGATACGCAGTATTTT. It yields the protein CASRHRVADTQYF.

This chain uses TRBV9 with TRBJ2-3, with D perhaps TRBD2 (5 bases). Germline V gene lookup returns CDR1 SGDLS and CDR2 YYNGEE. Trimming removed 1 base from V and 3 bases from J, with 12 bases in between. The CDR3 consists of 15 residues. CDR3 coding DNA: TGTGCCAGCAGCGTACGGGGTCGAGGAACAGATACGCAGTATTTT. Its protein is CASSVRGRGTDTQYF.

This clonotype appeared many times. This CDR3 reads CASSRSGRARGNQPQHF. The CDR3, as DNA: TGTGCCAGCAGCCGATCCGGCAGGGCGCGGGGCAATCAGCCCCAGCATTTT. This sequence joins TRBV5-5 and TRBJ1-5; a possible D gene is TRBD1 (5 bases). The CDR3 spans 17 residues. V was shortened by 4 bases and J by 2 bases, with 19 bases between the two germline ends. Looked up from germline, CDR1 is SGHKS and CDR2 is YYEKEE (reference sequence).

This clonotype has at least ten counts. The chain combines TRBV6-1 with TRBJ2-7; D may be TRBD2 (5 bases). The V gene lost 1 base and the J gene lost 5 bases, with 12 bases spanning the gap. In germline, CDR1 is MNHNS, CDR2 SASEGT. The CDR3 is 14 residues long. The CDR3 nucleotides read TGTGCCAGCAGTGAAGTTGGAGGTTCGGACGAGCAGTACTTC. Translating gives CASSEVGGSDEQYF.